These T cell receptor beta chains were read from a single sample in a study of neurological immune-mediated disorders. TCRdb reprocessed the 5' RACE reads with MiXCR, giving one entry per CDR3 protein. Of approximately 80,000 distinct CDR3 sequences in the sample, 5.8% were seen once. The source material was PBMCs. The receptors stem from an older woman with multiple sclerosis. The conserved cysteine and the conserved F or W are not part of the CDR3 here. The size field reads once, few, many or a size class.

CDR3 protein,J gene,clone size,V gene
AWSLLVNTEAF,TRBJ1-1,many,TRBV30
SAPGQGYEQY,TRBJ2-7,many,TRBV20-1
ASSSGSGTDNEQF,TRBJ2-1,many,TRBV11-2
ATQPTGSYEQY,TRBJ2-7,many,TRBV10-3
SAPKGAWNEQF,TRBJ2-1,many,TRBV20-1
ASRPERALTYNEQF,TRBJ2-1,many,TRBV28
ASSWTGGTYEQY,TRBJ2-7,many,TRBV6-6
ASSPGTSSETQY,TRBJ2-5,many,TRBV6-6
ASSSRTGSVNYGYT,TRBJ1-2,many,TRBV11-2
ASSSGLAGGLNTGELF,TRBJ2-2,many,TRBV5-1
ASSRTDRANYGYT,TRBJ1-2,few,TRBV12-3/TRBV12-4